This paragraph reports one TCR beta chain. Under the authors' procedure: Amplification of reference gene primers was used by the study to estimate nucleated cell counts. Generated by immunoSEQ multiplex PCR, the TCRdb table keeps only in-frame clones and is missing some. For V, J and clone size, that table is used; D and trimming come from the DNA. The sample has roughly 34,000 clones, 85% to 95% seen once. The entry originates in a study of blood T cell repertoires in COVID-19. Looking at the study overall: Samples representing acute and convalescent COVID-19 were sourced from the United States, Italy and Spain. T cells, B-cell-depleted T cells, or PBMCs provided the cDNA or gDNA that served as material.

Germline values: CDR1 LGHNA, CDR2 YSLEER. V was trimmed by 1 base and J by 12 bases, leaving 12 bases between them. The CDR3 covers 12 residues. This sequence originates from a man between 60 and 70 years old with active or convalescent COVID-19. The V and J genes are TRBV4-3 and TRBJ1-2; D is possibly TRBD1 (5 bases). The sequenced sample consisted of peripheral blood. CDR3 in amino acids: CASSQGGLSNTF. The DNA of the CDR3 is TGCGCCAGCAGCCAAGGGGGCCTATCCAACACCTTC.